Below are 32 T cell receptor beta chains sequenced from a single sample in a study of T cells in Graves' hyperthyroidism and ophthalmopathy. Amplification of TCR beta CDR3 regions used RNA as the template. Researchers ran a first-round RT-PCR on the TCR CDR3 using the HTBI primer set. Each CDR3 protein gets one entry after TCRdb re-called the multiplex PCR reads with MiXCR. The sample holds roughly 800,000 distinct CDR3 sequences; around 38% are singletons and the top ten take 7.5% to 9.5%. The sequenced sample consisted of blood. All receptors derive from a man aged 18 to 29 with Graves' hyperthyroidism.

The chain uses TRBV19 and TRBJ2-5, with D perhaps matching TRBD1 or TRBD2 (5 bases each). CDR3 length equals 15 residues. The germline CDR1 and CDR2 sequences are LNHDA and SQIVND (reference sequence). Trimming left V 7 bases short and J 2 bases short, with 17 bases between. The DNA for the CDR3 is TGTGCCAGTACGACTGAGGGGAGTTCTCAAGAGACCCAGTACTTC. This codes for CASTTEGSSQETQYF.

This clonotype was counted many times. The chain employs TRBV12-3 or TRBV12-4 and TRBJ1-6; D gene uncertain. The CDR3 is made up of 12 amino acids. Trimming removed 4 bases at V and 9 bases at J, with 7 bases between. The CDR3 sequence: CASSWGGSPLHF. CDR3 bases: TGTGCCAGCAGTTGGGGAGGTTCACCCCTCCACTTT.

Ten or more counts support this clonotype. The chain couples TRBV29-1 to TRBJ2-2; 7 positions match TRBD1. Germline assignment: CDR1 SQVTM and CDR2 ANQGSEA. J gave up 6 bases and V 5 bases, and 0 bases lay outside the gene matches. The CDR3 is 11 amino acids. CDR3 DNA sequence: TGCAGCGTTCAGGGGGCCGGGGAGCTGTTTTTT. Its translation: CSVQGAGELFF.

This clonotype was found a few times. The chain recombines TRBV20-1 with TRBJ2-5; 10 bases agree with TRBD2. The CDR3 sequence is 16 residues long. Germline CDR1 reads DFQATT; CDR2 reads SNEGSKA (reference sequence). V shed 0 bases, J shed 4 bases, and the junction held 8 bases outside the gene matches. CDR3 amino acids: CSARDPSGRAGETQYF. CDR3 in DNA: TGCAGTGCTAGAGATCCCAGCGGGAGGGCGGGAGAGACCCAGTACTTC.

In regard to this clonotype: A much larger clone lies one base from this, so it may be a read error. The missing conserved phenylalanine or tryptophan at the end of this CDR3 makes a read error likely. The J gene is TRBJ1-1, the V gene TRBV2; the D is unclear. The V and J ends lost 8 bases and 1 base respectively, with 14 bases between them. This CDR3 comprises 14 residues. Germline assignment: CDR1 SNHLY and CDR2 FYNNEI. CDR3 protein: CASRPFGKNTEAFL. The DNA of the CDR3 is TGTGCCAGCCGCCCCTTCGGCAAGAACACTGAAGCTTTCCTT.

This clonotype has a handful of counts. The CDR3 DNA reads as TGCAGCGGTCCGACAGGAGATACGCAGTATTTT. It yields the protein CSGPTGDTQYF. J is TRBJ2-3 and V is TRBV29-1; possibly TRBD1 for D (6 bases). The CDR3 covers 11 residues. The germline gives CDR1 SQVTM, CDR2 ANQGSEA. The V and J ends lost 7 bases and 5 bases respectively, with 10 bases between them.

At least ten counts were recorded for this clonotype. One junction end does not reproduce the germline sequence, and a read error may be involved. V is TRBV7-7 and J is TRBJ2-5; no definite D call. Germline CDR1 and CDR2: SSHAT and FNYEAQ (reference sequence). The CDR3 runs 14 residues. The DNA of the CDR3 is TGTGCTAGCAGCTCCTCTGGCTTACAAGAGACCCAGTACTTC. Its protein product is CASSSSGLQETQYF.

This clonotype was counted many times. The chain has TRBV7-9 and TRBJ2-5; D perhaps matches TRBD2 (6 bases). V was cut by 6 bases and J by 4 bases, with 21 bases left in between. The length of the CDR3 is 16 residues. In germline, CDR1 is SEHNR, CDR2 FQNEAQ (reference sequence). In DNA form, the CDR3 reads TGTGCCAGCAGTTCCCGTCAGGCGGGGATTGGAGAGACCCAGTACTTC. Its translation: CASSSRQAGIGETQYF.

This clonotype was picked up one time. The rearrangement uses TRBV14 and TRBJ1-2, with TRBD1 as a possible D gene (6 bases). The CDR3 contains 18 residues. Germline-derived CDR1 and CDR2 are SGHDN and FVKESK. Deletions cut 2 bases from V and 0 bases from J, with 19 bases between. CDR3 in DNA: TGTGCCAGCAGCCAAATCTGGACAGACATTCGTGCTAACTATGGCTACACCTTC. Its protein is CASSQIWTDIRANYGYTF.

This clonotype occurred many times. This sequence joins TRBV6-5 and TRBJ1-6; no clear D. Germline lookup yields CDR1 MNHEY and CDR2 SVGAGI. The CDR3 loop spans 11 amino acids. The V end was cut by 5 bases, the J end by 15 bases, with 11 bases between. DNA of the CDR3: TGTGCCAGCAGTGGACGGTTGGGCCTCCACTTT. Amino acids: CASSGRLGLHF.

The chain links TRBV12-3 or TRBV12-4 to TRBJ1-1; D unresolved. The V end was cut by 4 bases, the J end by 5 bases, with 8 bases between. The CDR3 has 12 residues. CDR3 sequence: CASSYGMTEAFF. DNA of the CDR3: TGTGCCAGCAGTTACGGTATGACTGAAGCTTTCTTT.

Points on this clonotype: Just one base apart from a much larger clone, this may be a read error. This sequence joins TRBV5-6 and TRBJ1-5; no clear D. Germline CDR1 SGHDT, CDR2 YYEEEE. The CDR3 covers 12 residues. Trimming removed 4 bases at V and 5 bases at J, with 7 bases between. CDR3 coding DNA: TGTGCCAGCAGCCCCAACGATCAGCCCCAGCATTTT. Its protein is CASSPNDQPQHF.

In this sample, this clonotype turned up many times. The chain uses TRBV29-1 and TRBJ2-5; the D gene is possibly TRBD1 (5 bases). The CDR3 spans 12 residues. Trimming shortened V by 6 bases and J by 4 bases, and 12 bases separated the two germline ends. The germline V gene encodes CDR1 SQVTM and CDR2 ANQGSEA. The CDR3 spells CSVPLQGETQYF. CDR3 nucleotides: TGCAGCGTCCCATTGCAGGGAGAGACCCAGTACTTC.

The sample holds many counts of this clonotype. The CDR3 DNA reads as TGTGCCAGCAGCTCGGGACTCAATCAGCCCCAGCATTTT. Its protein product is CASSSGLNQPQHF. The rearrangement uses TRBV7-9 and TRBJ1-5; D is perhaps TRBD1 (5 bases). CDR3 size: 13 residues. CDR1 is SEHNR, CDR2 FQNEAQ, per germline (reference sequence). Trimming pared 4 bases from V and 3 bases from J, leaving 7 bases between.

The chain recombines TRBV29-1 with TRBJ1-2; D might be TRBD1 (6 bases). Trimming took 3 bases from V and 2 from J, leaving 10 bases between them. Germline-derived CDR1 and CDR2 are SQVTM and ANQGSEA. The CDR3 has 13 amino acids. CDR3 bases: TGCAGCGTTGAGGGGGCGGAAAACTATGGCTACACCTTC. This codes for CSVEGAENYGYTF.

This clonotype was seen at least ten times. This chain connects TRBV19 to TRBJ1-2; D possibly corresponds to TRBD1 (6 bases). The CDR3 contains 12 residues. Germline loops: CDR1 LNHDA, CDR2 SQIVND (reference sequence). Trimming cost V 4 bases and J 6 bases, with 9 bases left between them. This CDR3 reads CASSTQGNGYTF. CDR3 nucleotide sequence: TGTGCCAGTAGTACCCAGGGGAATGGCTACACCTTC.

A remark on this clonotype: Since a much larger clone is just one base distant, this may be a read error. The rearrangement links TRBV2 to TRBJ1-2, with D unresolved. V lost 8 bases, J lost 12 bases, and 25 bases lay in between. The length of the CDR3 is 14 residues. The germline CDR1 and CDR2 sequences are SNHLY and FYNNEI. CDR3 sequence (DNA): TGTGCCAGCTTCCTAACTTCAGGAATGGGCGGCCACACCTTC. Its translation is CASFLTSGMGGHTF.

The J gene is TRBJ1-6, the V gene TRBV20-1, with unresolved D. CDR1 and CDR2 from the germline V gene are DFQATT and SNEGSKA (reference sequence). V dropped 5 bases and J dropped 10 bases, with 18 bases sitting between them. This CDR3 region has 14 residues. CDR3 amino acids: CSAGPSSSRSPLHF. The DNA of the CDR3 is TGCAGTGCTGGGCCCTCGAGCTCGCGATCACCCCTCCACTTT.

This clonotype was observed many times. This chain connects TRBV19 to TRBJ2-6; D is possibly TRBD2 (5 bases). Germline CDR1 is LNHDA and CDR2 is SQIVND (reference sequence). The CDR3 spans 17 residues. V lost 3 bases, J lost 3 bases, and 15 bases lay in between. Written as DNA, the CDR3 is TGTGCCAGTAGTATTCAGTCCGCCGGGGTTGGGGCCAACGTCCTGACTTTC. Translation gives CASSIQSAGVGANVLTF.

This clonotype has just a few counts. This rearrangement joins TRBV12-3 or TRBV12-4 to TRBJ2-1; tentative D call: TRBD2 (7 bases). The length of the CDR3 is 14 residues. Trimming cost V 3 bases and J 6 bases, with 12 bases left between them. The CDR3 loop reads CASSLGGASNEQFF. The CDR3 DNA is TGTGCCAGCAGTTTGGGGGGGGCCAGCAATGAGCAGTTCTTC.

J is TRBJ2-5 and V is TRBV24-1, with D uncertain. CDR1 and CDR2 (germline): KGHDR, SFDVKD. Trimming took 5 bases from V and 3 from J, leaving 24 bases between them. The CDR3 runs to 18 residues. The CDR3 sequence: CATSAVKAGELLEETQYF. In DNA form, the CDR3 reads TGTGCCACCAGTGCCGTAAAGGCAGGTGAGCTCCTAGAAGAGACCCAGTACTTC.

This clonotype appeared a few times. This chain connects TRBV5-4 to TRBJ2-7; D remains unclear. Germline V gives CDR1 SGHNT, CDR2 YYREEE (reference sequence). Trimming stripped 0 bases from V and 5 bases from J, with 15 bases between. CDR3 length: 15 residues. CDR3 DNA sequence: TGTGCCAGCAGCTTGGGAGGTCTAACTCCCCACGAGCAGTACTTC. Protein product: CASSLGGLTPHEQYF. Full variable domain (missing parts from reference TRBV5-4 and TRBJ2-7): ETGVTQSPTHLIKTRGQQVTLRCSSQSGHNTVSWYQQALGQGPQFIFQYYREEENGRGNFPPRFSGLQFPNYSSELNVNALELDDSALYLCASSLGGLTPHEQYFGPGTRLTVT.

The chain uses TRBV6-5 and TRBJ2-7; 8 nucleotides match TRBD1. CDR3 size: 14 residues. The V and J ends lost 2 bases and 7 bases, in that order; junction bases with no gene match: 7. CDR1 MNHEY and CDR2 SVGAGI come from the germline V gene. The CDR3 region is CASSYTRQGREQYF. CDR3 nucleotides: TGTGCCAGCAGTTACACTCGACAGGGGAGGGAGCAGTACTTC.

This clonotype was seen at least ten times. V gene TRBV2 combines with J gene TRBJ1-5; no clear D gene. Looked up from germline, CDR1 is SNHLY and CDR2 is FYNNEI. There are 14 residues in the CDR3. The germline V and J ends were trimmed by 4 bases and 1 base, with 8 bases remaining between them. CDR3 DNA sequence: TGTGCCAGCAGTGTCGGTCGAAGCAATCAGCCCCAGCATTTT. Translated: CASSVGRSNQPQHF.

Comments on this clonotype: The CDR3 does not close with the conserved phenylalanine or tryptophan, likely indicating a read error. The DNA is left out, because the CDR3 cannot be placed on it with certainty; the CDR3 is given as TCRdb lists it. V is TRBV11-2 and J is TRBJ1-3. Including both end residues, the CDR3 is 8 amino acids long. The germline V gene has CDR1 SGHAT and CDR2 FQNNGV. CDR3 in amino acids: CASSLPAI.

This clonotype appeared a single time. V and J are TRBV7-2 and TRBJ1-2, with no clear D. Per germline, CDR1 SGHTA and CDR2 FQGNSA. V was clipped by 7 bases and J by 8 bases, with 8 bases between them. The CDR3 length is 10 residues. DNA for the CDR3: TGTGCCAGCACCCCGGAAGGCTACACCTTC. As protein: CASTPEGYTF.

This clonotype has a count of ten or more. The rearrangement uses TRBV9 and TRBJ1-1, with 9 bases fitting TRBD1. Germline V gene sequence: CDR1 SGDLS, CDR2 YYNGEE. J lost 4 bases, V lost 8 bases, and 9 bases had no gene match. This CDR3 comprises 14 residues. The CDR3 protein is CASSPGQGGTEAFF. CDR3 nucleotides: TGTGCCAGTAGTCCGGGACAGGGAGGCACTGAAGCTTTCTTT.

This chain uses TRBV5-8 with TRBJ1-2; 7 bases align to TRBD1. The CDR3 is 13 residues long. V lost 3 bases, J lost 7 bases, and 6 bases stayed unmatched. Germline CDR1 is SGHTS and CDR2 is YDEGEE. The CDR3 DNA reads TGTGCCAGCAGCTCCCCAGGGGGTAGTGGCTACACCTTC. Translated, it gives CASSSPGGSGYTF.

The gene calls are TRBV9 and TRBJ1-1; D is perhaps TRBD1 (6 bases). This CDR3 contains 15 residues. Trimming left V 2 bases short and J 0 bases short, with 11 bases between. In germline, CDR1 is SGDLS, CDR2 YYNGEE. DNA of the CDR3: TGTGCCAGCAGCGTTGAGGGGACATTGAACACTGAAGCTTTCTTT. Residues: CASSVEGTLNTEAFF.

This chain connects TRBV6-5 to TRBJ1-1; D unresolved. From germline, CDR1 is MNHEY and CDR2 SVGAGI. The CDR3 is 14 residues long. Trimming removed 4 bases at V and 3 bases at J, with 12 bases between. The CDR3 loop is CASSLDRIHTEAFF. In nucleotides, the CDR3 is TGTGCCAGCAGTTTAGATCGAATTCACACTGAAGCTTTCTTT.

This sequence joins TRBV5-5 and TRBJ2-6, with D possibly matching TRBD2 (5 bases). CDR3 size: 16 residues. Trimming pared 9 bases from V and 0 bases from J, leaving 16 bases between. Germline V lookup: CDR1 SGHKS, CDR2 YYEKEE (reference sequence). The CDR3 nucleotides read TGTGCCAAGGGCGGGCACGACTTCTCTGGGGCCAACGTCCTGACTTTC. It encodes CAKGGHDFSGANVLTF.

Points on this clonotype: Possible read error: a much larger clone is one base away. The chain couples TRBV2 to TRBJ1-6, with D unclear. CDR3 length equals 14 residues. The germline CDR1 and CDR2 sequences are SNHLY and FYNNEI. The DNA for the CDR3 is TGTACCAGCTGCGTAAGGGATCAAAATTCACCCCTCCACTTT. Protein sequence: CTSCVRDQNSPLHF.